Below are 16 T cell receptor beta chains sequenced from a single sample in a study of cytomegalovirus exposure and HLA in healthy donors. The PCR used 60 Vbeta and 13 Jbeta primers. Libraries were prepared by immunoSEQ multiplex PCR; TCRdb keeps only in-frame clonotypes and omits some of them. The top ten hold about 12% of the sample, which has 100,000 or so clones, 70% to 80% seen once. The sequencing input was PBMCs. The receptor source for this set is a woman between 35 and 50 years old in good health and CMV-seropositive.

The J gene is TRBJ2-7, the V gene TRBV5-1; TRBD2 agrees at 8 bases. The CDR3 is 15 residues long. Germline V gives CDR1 SGHRS, CDR2 YFSETQ. V lost 4 bases and J lost 0; bases outside the gene matches: 6. This CDR3 is CASSGGGTSSYEQYF. CDR3 nucleotide sequence: TGCGCCAGCAGCGGCGGCGGGACTAGCTCCTACGAGCAGTACTTC. The whole variable domain, remainder taken from reference TRBV5-1 and TRBJ2-7, is KAGVTQTPRYLIKTRGQQVTLSCSPISGHRSVSWYQQTPGQGLQFLFEYFSETQRNKGNFPGRFSGRQFSNSRSEMNVSTLELGDSALYLCASSGGGTSSYEQYFGPGTRLTVT.

This rearrangement joins TRBV6-1 to TRBJ2-2; 15 positions agree with TRBD2. The V and J ends lost 0 bases and 0 bases, in that order; junction bases with no gene match: 5. Germline CDR1 and CDR2: MNHNS and SASEGT. The CDR3 is 20 residues long. This CDR3 is CASSEAQRTSGRANTGELFF. CDR3 DNA: TGTGCCAGCAGTGAAGCGCAGAGGACTAGCGGGAGGGCGAACACCGGGGAGCTGTTTTTT.

The CDR3 is CASRSPGTGLLANEKLFF. CDR3 DNA: TGTGCCAGCAGATCCCCCGGGACAGGGTTGCTGGCTAATGAAAAACTGTTTTTT. The chain combines TRBV25-1 with TRBJ1-4, with TRBD1 identical over 9 bases. CDR3 length: 18 residues. Germline lookup yields CDR1 MGHDK and CDR2 SYGVNS. V was clipped by 6 bases and J by 3 bases; unmatched bases: 14.

The chain has TRBV29-1 and TRBJ1-2; D is unclear. Per the germline V gene, CDR1 is SQVTM and CDR2 is ANQGSEA. This CDR3 has 12 residues. Trimming removed 4 bases at V and 2 bases at J, with 8 bases between. The CDR3 nucleotides are TGCAGCGTTGCAGTACACAACTATGGCTACACCTTC. Residues: CSVAVHNYGYTF.

The V and J genes are TRBV15 and TRBJ1-2, with D unresolved. V was clipped by 0 bases and J by 1 base, with 18 bases between them. Per germline, CDR1 LNHNV and CDR2 YYDKDF (reference sequence). The CDR3 consists of 18 residues. CDR3 in DNA: TGTGCCACCAGCAGAGATTCGGGTATGGCAGCTTTTAACTATGGCTACACCTTC. Protein sequence: CATSRDSGMAAFNYGYTF.

The chain employs TRBV25-1 and TRBJ2-7; 9 bases align to TRBD2. The trim removed 1 base at V and 3 bases at J, leaving 13 bases unmatched. This CDR3 spans 18 amino acids. CDR1 MGHDK and CDR2 SYGVNS come from the germline V gene. CDR3 sequence (DNA): TGTGCCAGCAGTGAATCGAGCGGGGGGTCCCCCAGTATCTACGAGCAGTACTTC. It yields the protein CASSESSGGSPSIYEQYF.

The rearrangement links TRBV10-2 to TRBJ2-7, with D unclear. Looked up from germline, CDR1 is WSHSY and CDR2 is SAAADI. Trimming cost V 7 bases and J 6 bases, with 13 bases left between them. The CDR3 runs to 12 residues. Written as DNA, the CDR3 is TGCGCCAGCACTGACGGGTGGCGCGAGCAGTACTTC. It encodes CASTDGWREQYF.

This chain links TRBV30 with TRBJ2-3; the D gene is possibly TRBD1 (6 bases). The CDR3 covers 14 residues. V shed 3 bases and J shed 0 bases, with 10 bases lying between them. Germline CDR1 GTSNPN, CDR2 SVGIG (reference sequence). CDR3 DNA sequence: TGTGCCTGGAGAGACAGGACTAGCACAGATACGCAGTATTTT. Its protein product is CAWRDRTSTDTQYF.

V and J are TRBV10-2 and TRBJ1-1, with D perhaps TRBD1 (6 bases). The CDR3 totals 13 residues. Germline assignment: CDR1 WSHSY and CDR2 SAAADI. The V gene lost 8 bases and the J gene lost 5 bases, with 15 bases spanning the gap. This CDR3 reads CASATGKGTEAFF. The CDR3 DNA is TGCGCCAGCGCAACAGGGAAGGGAACTGAAGCTTTCTTT.

The chain joins TRBV27 to TRBJ2-1; 11 bases align to TRBD2. The germline V gene encodes CDR1 MNHEY and CDR2 SMNVEV (reference sequence). The CDR3 runs to 15 residues. Unmatched junction bases numbered 9, after V lost 8 bases and J lost 6 bases. CDR3 loop: CASSYTSGRSNEQFF. The CDR3 DNA reads as TGTGCCAGCTCCTACACTAGCGGGAGATCCAATGAGCAGTTCTTC.

The chain is built from TRBV10-3 and TRBJ1-5; maybe TRBD1 (5 bases). V lost 0 bases to trimming and J lost 5 bases, with 11 bases between them. CDR1 is ENHRY and CDR2 is SYGVKD in the germline V gene. The CDR3 covers 15 residues. This CDR3 is CAISESTWGDQPQHF. The CDR3 DNA sequence: TGTGCCATCAGTGAGTCGACCTGGGGGGATCAGCCCCAGCATTTT.

The chain uses TRBV7-9 and TRBJ2-7; a weak D match, TRBD2 (5 bases). Trimming shortened V by 2 bases and J by 4 bases, and 9 bases separated the two germline ends. Germline V lookup: CDR1 SEHNR, CDR2 FQNEAQ (reference sequence). The CDR3 has 13 amino acids. The CDR3 coding sequence is TGTGCCAGCAGCTTAATGGGAGTGTACGAGCAGTACTTC. Translation: CASSLMGVYEQYF.

V gene TRBV4-1 combines with J gene TRBJ2-1, with a possible D match to TRBD2 (6 bases). With 7 bases removed from V and 4 bases from J, the gap between germline ends came to 17 bases. Looked up from germline, CDR1 is MGHRA and CDR2 is YSYEKL. This CDR3 is built from 15 residues. CDR3 loop: CASKLATGTYNEQFF. The CDR3 region has the DNA TGCGCCAGCAAGTTGGCTACCGGGACTTACAATGAGCAGTTCTTC.

The chain combines TRBV13 with TRBJ2-7; 7 nucleotides align to TRBD1. Germline CDR1 and CDR2: PRHDT and FYEKMQ (reference sequence). The CDR3 totals 14 residues. V shed 5 bases, J shed 5 bases, and the junction held 9 bases outside the gene matches. CDR3 in DNA: TGTGCCAGCAGCCGGATCTCGACAGGGAACGAGCAGTACTTC. Residues: CASSRISTGNEQYF.

The rearrangement uses TRBV5-1 and TRBJ2-1; possible D gene TRBD2, 6 bases. CDR3 length equals 14 residues. Germline V gene sequence: CDR1 SGHRS, CDR2 YFSETQ. V lost 0 bases and J lost 8, with 12 bases in between. CDR3 bases: TGCGCCAGCAGCTTGGGGTCGGGGGTCCATGAGCAGTTCTTC. Translation: CASSLGSGVHEQFF.

The chain has TRBV5-1 and TRBJ1-2, with D maybe TRBD1 (5 bases). The V gene lost 4 bases and the J gene lost 4 bases, with 14 bases spanning the gap. Germline V CDR1 and CDR2: SGHRS, YFSETQ. The CDR3 runs 14 residues. Here the CDR3 DNA reads TGCGCCAGCAGCCAGACAGATGTTCGCTATGGCTACACCTTC. Protein: CASSQTDVRYGYTF.